The 10 T cell receptor beta chains presented below share a single source sample, sequenced in a study of somatic mutations in cytotoxic T cells in rheumatoid arthritis. Assay used: immunoSEQ multiplex PCR; TCRdb lists only in-frame clones, some missing. The sample carries about 15,000 clones, 65% to 80% recorded once. Material: CD8+ T cells sorted from blood. These receptors all stem from an adult with rheumatoid arthritis.

The chain uses TRBV27 and TRBJ2-5; D is unresolved. CDR3 length equals 14 residues. The ends were cut back, 3 bases at V and 0 bases at J, with 8 bases in the middle. Germline-derived CDR1 and CDR2 are MNHEY and SMNVEV (reference sequence). As DNA, the CDR3 is TGTGCCAGCAGTTTGGTGGGGTACCAAGAGACCCAGTACTTC. Its translation: CASSLVGYQETQYF.

A note on this clone: A single base separates this from a much larger clone, so it may be a read error. The V call is TRBV2, the J call TRBJ1-1; 8 nucleotides align to TRBD1. With 6 bases clipped from V and 1 base from J, the junction kept 1 base outside the gene matches. The CDR3 sequence is 13 residues long. Looked up from germline, CDR1 is SNHLY and CDR2 is FYNNEI. The CDR3 loop reads CASRDRANTEAFF. Here the CDR3 DNA reads TGTGCCAGCAGGGACAGGGCGAACACTGAAGCTTTCTTT.

This rearrangement joins TRBV5-4 to TRBJ2-3; D tentatively reads TRBD1 or TRBD2 (5 bases each). Trimming took off 2 bases at V and 0 bases at J, with 13 bases between the two ends. CDR1 and CDR2 (germline): SGHNT, YYREEE (reference sequence). The CDR3 runs 16 residues. The DNA for the CDR3 is TGTGCCAGCAGCTTCGGGGACGTAACTAGCACAGATACGCAGTATTTT. This encodes CASSFGDVTSTDTQYF.

The V gene is TRBV5-6, the J gene TRBJ1-2; maybe TRBD1 (5 bases). This CDR3 has 14 amino acids. V was trimmed by 0 bases and J by 8 bases, leaving 14 bases between them. Germline V gene data show CDR1 as SGHDT and CDR2 as YYEEEE. The CDR3 loop reads CASSLERGVEGYTF. In DNA, the CDR3 is TGTGCCAGCAGCTTGGAGAGAGGGGTAGAGGGCTACACCTTC.

This rearrangement joins TRBV27 to TRBJ2-1; 7 positions agree with TRBD1. Per the germline V gene, CDR1 is MNHEY and CDR2 is SMNVEV (reference sequence). CDR3 length equals 16 residues. J gave up 1 base and V 6 bases, and 9 bases lay outside the gene matches. CDR3 residues: CASSHTGERSYNEQFF. CDR3 nucleotides: TGTGCCAGCAGCCATACAGGGGAAAGGTCCTACAATGAGCAGTTCTTC.

The rearrangement uses TRBV27 and TRBJ1-1; possible D gene TRBD1, 5 bases. The CDR3 contains 18 residues. Between the trimmed V and J ends, which lost 4 bases and 1 base, there was a span of 22 bases. Germline V gene sequence: CDR1 MNHEY, CDR2 SMNVEV (reference sequence). CDR3 amino acids: CASSSFSSGQGPNTEAFF. The CDR3, as DNA: TGTGCCAGCAGTTCGTTTTCGTCGGGGCAGGGACCGAACACTGAAGCTTTCTTT.

This clone qualifies as medium-sized (0.01 to 0.1%). This rearrangement joins TRBV10-3 to TRBJ1-6; D gene uncertain. Germline values: CDR1 ENHRY, CDR2 SYGVKD. The V gene lost 0 bases and the J gene lost 7 bases, with 10 bases spanning the gap. This CDR3 spans 15 amino acids. The CDR3 loop reads CAISESGSRNSPLHF. DNA for the CDR3: TGTGCCATCAGTGAGTCGGGGAGTCGGAATTCACCCCTCCACTTT.

The rearrangement links TRBV28 to TRBJ2-7; 7 positions agree with TRBD1. Per germline, CDR1 MDHEN and CDR2 SYDVKM. The CDR3 spans 15 residues. The V and J ends lost 3 bases and 0 bases, in that order; junction bases with no gene match: 5. The CDR3 region is CASSLRDSFSYEQYF. The CDR3 nucleotides read TGTGCCAGCAGTTTGAGGGACAGCTTCTCCTACGAGCAGTACTTC.

The gene calls are TRBV27 and TRBJ2-5; TRBD2 aligns across 9 bases. CDR3 length: 16 amino acids. The germline gives CDR1 MNHEY, CDR2 SMNVEV (reference sequence). J gave up 5 bases and V 5 bases, and 12 bases lay outside the gene matches. CDR3 in DNA: TGTGCCAGCAGTCCAGCGGGGCTAGCGGGATGGGAGACCCAGTACTTC. Residues: CASSPAGLAGWETQYF.

The chain is built from TRBV29-1 and TRBJ2-7, with D perhaps TRBD1 (6 bases). Germline V gene lookup returns CDR1 SQVTM and CDR2 ANQGSEA. The CDR3 sequence is 13 residues long. Trimming took 4 bases from V and 2 from J, leaving 12 bases between them. CDR3 amino acids: CSVGLGGPYEQYF. CDR3 sequence (DNA): TGCAGCGTTGGCCTAGGGGGTCCCTACGAGCAGTACTTC.